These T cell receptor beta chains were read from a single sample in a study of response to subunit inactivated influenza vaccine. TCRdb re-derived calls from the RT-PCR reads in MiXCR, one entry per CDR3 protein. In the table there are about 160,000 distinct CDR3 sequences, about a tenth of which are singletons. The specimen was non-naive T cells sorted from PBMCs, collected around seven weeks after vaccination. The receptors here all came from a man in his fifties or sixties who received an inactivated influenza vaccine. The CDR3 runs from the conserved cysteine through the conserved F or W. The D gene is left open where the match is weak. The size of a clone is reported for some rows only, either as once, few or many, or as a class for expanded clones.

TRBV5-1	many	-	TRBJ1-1	TGCGCCAGCAGCTTGGTACAGGGCGGTACTGAAGCTTTCTTT	CASSLVQGGTEAFF
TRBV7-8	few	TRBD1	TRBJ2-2	TGTGCCAGCAGCAACACAGGGGGCAACACCGGGGAGCTGTTTTTT	CASSNTGGNTGELFF
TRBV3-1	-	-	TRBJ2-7	TGTGCCAGCAGCCAAGTGGAGGGTCCCTACGAGCAGTACTTC	CASSQVEGPYEQYF
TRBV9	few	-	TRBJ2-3	TGTGCCAGCAGCGTAGATGCAGCGGAGGATACGCAGTATTTT	CASSVDAAEDTQYF
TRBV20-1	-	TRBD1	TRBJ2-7	TGCAGTGCTAGAGAACACGGGACAGGCTGGTACGAGCAGTACTTC	CSAREHGTGWYEQYF
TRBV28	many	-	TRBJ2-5	TGTGCCAGCAGTCTATGGACTTATAAAGAGACCCAGTACTTC	CASSLWTYKETQYF
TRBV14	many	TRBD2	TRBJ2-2	TGTGCCAGCAGGAGCGGGGTGAACACCGGGGAGCTGTTTTTT	CASRSGVNTGELFF
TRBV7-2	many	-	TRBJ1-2	TGTGCCAGCGTTCCTCGTGCAGGGGACTATGGCTACACCTTC	CASVPRAGDYGYTF
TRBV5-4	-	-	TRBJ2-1	TGTGCCAGCAGCTTGTGGGTTAGCTCCTACAATGAGCAGTTCTTC	CASSLWVSSYNEQFF
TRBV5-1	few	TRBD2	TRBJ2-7	TGCGCCAGCAGCAGGGGAGGACTAGACGGGTCGAAAGAGCAGTACTTC	CASSRGGLDGSKEQYF
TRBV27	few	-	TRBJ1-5	TGTGCCAGCAGCCGTCAGGGGAACAATCAGCCCCAGCATTTT	CASSRQGNNQPQHF
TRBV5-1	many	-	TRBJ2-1	TGCGCCAGCAGCTTGGGAAACAGGGCGGGCTACAATGAGCAGTTCTTC	CASSLGNRAGYNEQFF
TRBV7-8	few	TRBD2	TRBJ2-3	TGTGCCAGCAGCTTGGGGACTAGCGGGAGTGCAGATACGCAGTATTTT	CASSLGTSGSADTQYF
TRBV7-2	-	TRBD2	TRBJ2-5	TGTGCCAGCAGCTCCTTAGCGGGGGGCCAAGAGACCCAGTACTTC	CASSSLAGGQETQYF
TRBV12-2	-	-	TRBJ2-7	TGTGCAAGTCGCTTAGGCTTGAGACAGGGTTCCTACGAGCAGTACTTC	CASRLGLRQGSYEQYF
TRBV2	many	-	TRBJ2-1	TGTGCCAGCAGTACCGGGACACACAATGAGCAGTTCTTC	CASSTGTHNEQFF
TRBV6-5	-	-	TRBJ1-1	TGTGCCAGCAGTTATTTCCCCGGGACATCCACGCCTGAAGCTTTCTTT	CASSYFPGTSTPEAFF
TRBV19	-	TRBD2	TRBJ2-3	TGTGCCAGTAGTATGGGACTAGCGGGGGGGCCCGCCCCGTATTTT	CASSMGLAGGPAPYF
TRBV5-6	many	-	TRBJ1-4	TGTGCCAGCAGCTATTCGACAGGACCAAGGGAAAAACTGTTTTTT	CASSYSTGPREKLFF
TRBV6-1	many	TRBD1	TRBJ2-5	TGTGCCAGCAGCGCGGGGACAGGGGCGAAGACCCAGTACTTC	CASSAGTGAKTQYF
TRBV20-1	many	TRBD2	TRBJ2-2	TGCAGTGCTAGAGATGCGGGACTAGCGAACACCGGGGAGCTGTTTTTT	CSARDAGLANTGELFF
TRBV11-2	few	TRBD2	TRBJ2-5	TGTGCCAGCAGCCGCGGGAGATCGGGAGAGACCCAGTACTTC	CASSRGRSGETQYF
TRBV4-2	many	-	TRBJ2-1	TGTGCCAGCAGCCAAGAGGCGCGCACTACCGACAATGAGCAGTTCTTC	CASSQEARTTDNEQFF
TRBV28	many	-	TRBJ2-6	TGTGCCAGCAGTGACCCCCGCTACTCTGGGGCCAACGTCCTGACTTTC	CASSDPRYSGANVLTF
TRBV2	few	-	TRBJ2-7	TGTGCCAGCTGCCGGGGCCTAGCCTACGAGCAGTACTTC	CASCRGLAYEQYF
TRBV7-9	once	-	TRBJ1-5	TGTGCCAGCAGCTTAGAAGGCGGTCAGCCCCAGCATTTT	CASSLEGGQPQHF
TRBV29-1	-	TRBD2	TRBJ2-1	TGCAGCGTCCGGACTAGCGCGGGCTACAATGAGCAGTTCTTC	CSVRTSAGYNEQFF
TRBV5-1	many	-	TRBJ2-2	TGCGCCAGCAGCACAGGAATGTATCGCGATCAGGGCACCGGGGAGCTGTTTTTT	CASSTGMYRDQGTGELFF
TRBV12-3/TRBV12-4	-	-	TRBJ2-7	TGTGCCAGCAGTTGGGCGAGCTCCTACGAGCAGTACTTC	CASSWASSYEQYF
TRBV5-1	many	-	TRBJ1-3	TGCGCCAGCAGCCCCAACCCTCTCAGCTCTGGAAACACCATATATTTT	CASSPNPLSSGNTIYF
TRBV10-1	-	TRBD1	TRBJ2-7	TGCGCCAGCAGTGAGAGGACAGGGGGTTACGAGCAGTACTTC	CASSERTGGYEQYF
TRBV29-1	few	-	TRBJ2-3	TGCAGCGCACAACAGGGAGCCACAGATACGCAGTATTTT	CSAQQGATDTQYF
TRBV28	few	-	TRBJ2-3	TGTGCCAGCAGCCCGGCACGGATGAGGCGATCCTCTACAGATACGCAGTATTTT	CASSPARMRRSSTDTQYF
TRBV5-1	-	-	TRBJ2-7	TGCGCCAGCAGCCGAGATATGGGGGGCGACGAGCAGTACTTC	CASSRDMGGDEQYF
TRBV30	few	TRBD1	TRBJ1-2	TGTGCCTGGAGTGTACTCATGACAGGGGATGGCTACACCTTC	CAWSVLMTGDGYTF
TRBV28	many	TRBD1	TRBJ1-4	TGTGCCAGCAGCCCCCCAGGGGGGGGGAGAACTAATGAAAAACTGTTTTTT	CASSPPGGGRTNEKLFF
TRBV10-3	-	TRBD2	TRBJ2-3	TGTGCCATCAGCCCTAGCGGGAGCACAGATACGCAGTATTTT	CAISPSGSTDTQYF